A single sample is the source of the 16 T cell receptor beta chains below, sequenced in a study of T cells in Graves' hyperthyroidism and ophthalmopathy. What was amplified from RNA transcripts were TCR beta CDR3 regions. The HTBI primer set was used in a first-round RT-PCR of the TCR CDR3. Via MiXCR, TCRdb re-called the multiplex PCR reads, giving one row per CDR3 protein. The sample includes more than 300,000 distinct CDR3 sequences, about 13% of them seen just once. The sequenced sample consisted of blood. All receptors derive from a young woman with Graves' hyperthyroidism.

The V call is TRBV11-2, the J call TRBJ1-2, with 8 bases aligning to TRBD1. With V trimmed by 4 bases and J by 4 bases, 2 bases remained unmatched. Looked up from germline, CDR1 is SGHAT and CDR2 is FQNNGV. This CDR3 region has 13 residues. The CDR3 sequence is CASSSGGVYGYTF. Written as DNA, the CDR3 is TGTGCCAGCAGCTCAGGGGGCGTCTATGGCTACACCTTC.

This clonotype was counted at least ten times. The genes are TRBV30 and TRBJ2-1; 7 positions match TRBD2. The CDR3 has 13 amino acids. The V and J ends lost 0 bases and 9 bases, in that order; junction bases with no gene match: 5. Per germline, CDR1 GTSNPN and CDR2 SVGIG (reference sequence). CDR3 residues: CAWSVEAGSEQFF. The CDR3 DNA sequence: TGTGCCTGGAGTGTAGAAGCGGGATCTGAGCAGTTCTTC.

This clonotype was observed at least ten times. The genes are TRBV7-2 and TRBJ2-5, with unresolved D. The germline CDR1 and CDR2 sequences are SGHTA and FQGNSA. The CDR3 runs to 15 residues. V was clipped by 2 bases and J by 5 bases, with 15 bases between them. The CDR3: CASSLRFSRRETQYF. In DNA, the CDR3 is TGTGCCAGCAGCTTACGGTTTTCGCGCCGGGAGACCCAGTACTTC.

This clonotype showed up many times. This sequence joins TRBV2 and TRBJ1-5; D uncertain. The CDR3 is 13 residues long. The ends were cut back, 6 bases at V and 4 bases at J, with 10 bases in the middle. The germline V gene encodes CDR1 SNHLY and CDR2 FYNNEI. CDR3 protein: CASRVHGNQPQHF. The DNA of the CDR3 is TGTGCCAGCAGAGTACACGGGAATCAGCCCCAGCATTTT. Full variable domain (outside the CDR3, taken from reference TRBV2 and TRBJ1-5): EPEVTQTPSHQVTQMGQEVILRCVPISNHLYFYWYRQILGQKVEFLVSFYNNEISEKSEIFDDQFSVERPDGSNFTLKIRSTKLEDSAMYFCASRVHGNQPQHFGDGTRLSIL.

This clonotype was counted between two and nine times. The chain links TRBV9 to TRBJ2-3, with a weak D call TRBD2 (5 bases). Per germline, CDR1 SGDLS and CDR2 YYNGEE. The CDR3 consists of 17 residues. The V and J ends lost 1 base and 2 bases respectively, with 17 bases between them. CDR3 amino acids: CASSVIGGVPPTDTQYF. In DNA form, the CDR3 reads TGTGCCAGCAGCGTAATTGGAGGCGTCCCACCCACAGATACGCAGTATTTT.

This clonotype has ten or more counts. This rearrangement joins TRBV7-2 to TRBJ2-2, with D hard to call. Germline V gives CDR1 SGHTA, CDR2 FQGNSA. Trimming took off 5 bases at V and 5 bases at J, with 9 bases between the two ends. The CDR3 has 13 residues. The CDR3 loop is CASSNGYTGELFF. The DNA for the CDR3 is TGTGCCAGCAGCAACGGATATACCGGGGAGCTGTTTTTT.

This clonotype was counted many times. This sequence joins TRBV7-2 and TRBJ2-3, with 10 nucleotides matching TRBD2. V was clipped by 5 bases and J by 7 bases; unmatched bases: 15. Germline CDR1 SGHTA, CDR2 FQGNSA. CDR3 length: 17 amino acids. The chain's CDR3 is CASSPGGASGSLNTQYF. CDR3 coding DNA: TGTGCCAGCAGCCCAGGGGGGGCTAGCGGGAGTCTGAATACGCAGTATTTT.

As concerns this clonotype: The final CDR3 position lacks the conserved phenylalanine or tryptophan, pointing to a likely read error. The V and J genes are TRBV7-9 and TRBJ2-1; D is unresolved. The CDR3 is made up of 14 amino acids. V was trimmed by 2 bases and J by 6 bases, leaving 11 bases between them. Per the germline V gene, CDR1 is SEHNR and CDR2 is FQNEAQ (reference sequence). The CDR3 protein is CASSLFSAFNEQFS. Here the CDR3 DNA reads TGTGCCAGCAGCTTATTTTCGGCTTTCAATGAGCAGTTCTCC.

This clonotype was observed many times. V gene TRBV12-3 or TRBV12-4 combines with J gene TRBJ1-3; D gene uncertain. The CDR3 contains 14 residues. V lost 3 bases, J lost 0 bases, and 6 bases lay in between. CDR3 sequence reads: CASSFGSSGNTIYF. CDR3 DNA sequence: TGTGCCAGCAGTTTCGGCAGCTCTGGAAACACCATATATTTT.

V is TRBV3-1 and J is TRBJ1-6; the D gene is possibly TRBD1 (6 bases). The CDR3 is made up of 12 amino acids. V was pared by 2 bases and J by 13 bases, with 9 bases between. CDR1 and CDR2 from the germline V gene are LGHDT and YNNKEL (reference sequence). DNA of the CDR3: TGTGCCAGCAGCCAACTCGGACAGCCCCTCCACTTT. Translated: CASSQLGQPLHF.

This clonotype was counted only a few times. This chain links TRBV6-1 with TRBJ1-3; D gene unclear. Germline V lookup: CDR1 MNHNS, CDR2 SASEGT. Trimming pared 7 bases from V and 5 bases from J, leaving 15 bases between. The CDR3 sequence is 14 residues long. The CDR3 protein is CASNPGSSRNTIYF. CDR3 coding DNA: TGTGCCAGCAATCCGGGATCGTCGAGAAACACCATATATTTT.

This clonotype came up many times. The CDR3 is CASSFLPNTEAFF. The CDR3 DNA follows: TGTGCCAGCAGTTTCCTACCGAACACTGAAGCTTTCTTT. V and J are TRBV27 and TRBJ1-1, with D hard to call. Per germline, CDR1 MNHEY and CDR2 SMNVEV (reference sequence). V shed 3 bases and J shed 1 base, with 6 bases lying between them. The CDR3 runs 13 residues.

This clonotype was seen at least ten times. The genes are TRBV7-9 and TRBJ1-1, with D hard to call. V was shortened by 6 bases and J by 0 bases, with 11 bases between the two germline ends. This CDR3 region has 14 residues. CDR1 and CDR2 from the germline V gene are SEHNR and FQNEAQ (reference sequence). CDR3 bases: TGTGCCAGCAGTTATGGACCACTGAACACTGAAGCTTTCTTT. Translation gives CASSYGPLNTEAFF.

This clonotype has a handful of counts. This chain uses TRBV6-2 or TRBV6-3 with TRBJ2-7; D possibly matches TRBD1 or TRBD2 (5 bases each). Trimming removed 6 bases from V and 6 bases from J, with 15 bases in between. CDR3 length equals 13 residues. The germline gives CDR1 MNHEY, CDR2 SVGEGT. The CDR3 protein is CASSLTGLREQYF. The CDR3 coding sequence is TGTGCCAGCAGCCTCACGGGGCTCCGCGAGCAGTACTTC.

This clonotype was seen many times. The chain uses TRBV3-1 and TRBJ2-3; 10 bases are a match to TRBD2. The junction had 7 bases not matched to a gene; V was cut back by 4 bases and J by 6 bases. The CDR3 totals 15 residues. CDR1 LGHDT and CDR2 YNNKEL come from the germline V gene (reference sequence). The CDR3 here is CASSPLAGGQDTQYF. The CDR3 nucleotides are TGTGCCAGCAGCCCGTTAGCGGGAGGCCAGGATACGCAGTATTTT.

This clonotype has a count of ten or more. This chain links TRBV7-2 with TRBJ1-5, with D possibly matching TRBD1 (5 bases). Germline CDR1 SGHTA, CDR2 FQGNSA. The CDR3 is 15 amino acids. Trimming left V 1 base short and J 6 bases short, with 13 bases between. The CDR3 region is CASSLEAGVGQPQHF. DNA for the CDR3: TGTGCCAGCAGCTTAGAGGCGGGGGTTGGTCAGCCCCAGCATTTT.